Below, one T cell receptor beta chain is given with its context. Source study methods: Scientists estimated how many nucleated cells there were by amplifying reference gene primers. Using immunoSEQ multiplex PCR, the repertoire was profiled, and TCRdb retains in-frame clones only, with some absent. V and J calls and clone size are as listed in that table; D and trimming were resolved from the DNA. The table shows about 300,000 clones, with around 92% occurring only once. These data originate in a study of blood T cell repertoires in COVID-19. Background on the study: The study drew acute and convalescent COVID-19 samples from the United States, Italy and Spain.

The CDR3 spans 13 residues. Germline lookup yields CDR1 SGHRS and CDR2 YFSETQ. V lost 7 bases and J lost 5, with 13 bases in between. The receptor comes from a woman aged 25 to 39 with COVID-19, enrolled during active disease. Sequencing input: peripheral blood. The chain recombines TRBV5-1 with TRBJ2-1; D is possibly TRBD1 (6 bases). In DNA, the CDR3 is TGCGCCAGCGCCCAGGGGATCGACAATGAGCAGTTCTTC. Translating it yields CASAQGIDNEQFF.